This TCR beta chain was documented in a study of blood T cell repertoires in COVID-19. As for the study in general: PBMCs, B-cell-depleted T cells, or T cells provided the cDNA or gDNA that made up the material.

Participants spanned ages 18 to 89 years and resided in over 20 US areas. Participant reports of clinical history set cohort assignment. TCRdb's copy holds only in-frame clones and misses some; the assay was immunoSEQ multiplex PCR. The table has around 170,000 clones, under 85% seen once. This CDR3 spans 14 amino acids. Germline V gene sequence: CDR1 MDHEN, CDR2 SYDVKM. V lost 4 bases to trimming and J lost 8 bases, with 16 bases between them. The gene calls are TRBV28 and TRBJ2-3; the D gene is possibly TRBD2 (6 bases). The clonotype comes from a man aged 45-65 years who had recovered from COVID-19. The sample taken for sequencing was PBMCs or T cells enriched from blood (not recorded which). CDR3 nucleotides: TGTGCCAGCAGTTCCGGGACTGCGCCCGTTACGCAGTATTTT. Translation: CASSSGTAPVTQYF.